These 20 T cell receptor beta chains were all obtained from the same sample, sequenced in a study of cytomegalovirus exposure and HLA in healthy donors. Only in-frame clones appear in the TCRdb table, and some are missing; sequencing was by immunoSEQ multiplex PCR. Of 100,000 to 150,000 clones in the sample, approximately 94% are singletons; the top ten hold 1% to 1.5%. Source material: PBMCs. The receptors come from a woman aged 18-29 years in good health and CMV-seronegative.

This chain joins TRBV2 and TRBJ1-6, with 8 bases identical to TRBD1. V lost 6 bases to trimming and J lost 0 bases; unmatched junction nucleotides: 4. The length of the CDR3 is 16 residues. CDR1 is SNHLY and CDR2 is FYNNEI in the germline V gene. The CDR3 spells CASRTGESSYNSPLHF. In nucleotides, the CDR3 is TGTGCCAGCAGGACAGGGGAAAGCTCCTATAATTCACCCCTCCACTTT.

This chain joins TRBV7-6 and TRBJ1-6, with D tentatively TRBD1 (5 bases). The germline V and J ends were trimmed by 6 bases and 0 bases, with 9 bases remaining between them. The CDR3 has 15 residues. Germline V CDR1 and CDR2: SGHVS, FNYEAQ. The CDR3 is CASRAGTSYNSPLHF. The CDR3 DNA reads TGTGCCAGCAGGGCGGGGACCTCCTATAATTCACCCCTCCACTTT.

This chain connects TRBV4-1 to TRBJ2-5; perhaps TRBD1 as D (6 bases). The V gene lost 1 base and the J gene lost 3 bases, with 15 bases spanning the gap. The CDR3 has 16 amino acids. Germline V gives CDR1 MGHRA, CDR2 YSYEKL. The CDR3 sequence is CASSQGPNREKETQYF. In nucleotides, the CDR3 is TGCGCCAGCAGCCAAGGGCCGAACAGGGAAAAAGAGACCCAGTACTTC.

J is TRBJ2-3 and V is TRBV18, with 12 bases that match TRBD2. V lost 0 bases, J lost 8 bases, and 9 bases stayed unmatched. This CDR3 is built from 17 residues. CDR1 and CDR2 (germline): KGHSH, LQKENI. DNA for the CDR3: TGTGCCAGCTCACCACCGTCCCTAGCGGGAGGGCCGGGTACGCAGTATTTT. This sequence encodes CASSPPSLAGGPGTQYF.

The rearrangement links TRBV19 to TRBJ2-1; TRBD2 might be the D (5 bases). This CDR3 is 16 amino acids long. Per germline, CDR1 LNHDA and CDR2 SQIVND (reference sequence). Trimming took off 6 bases at V and 4 bases at J, with 19 bases between the two ends. The CDR3 loop reads CASSLNGRGIYNEQFF. The CDR3 nucleotides read TGTGCCAGTAGCCTCAACGGACGGGGAATATACAATGAGCAGTTCTTC.

This chain uses TRBV15 with TRBJ2-3; 7 bases fit TRBD2. CDR1 and CDR2 (germline): LNHNV, YYDKDF (reference sequence). The CDR3 runs to 16 residues. Trimming at V came to 3 bases and at J to 2 bases, leaving 8 bases not matched to a gene. This CDR3 reads CATSSSEAGPTDTQYF. In DNA, the CDR3 is TGTGCCACCAGCAGCAGCGAAGCGGGACCCACAGATACGCAGTATTTT. The complete variable domain, with remaining parts taken from reference TRBV15 and TRBJ2-3, reads DAMVIQNPRYQVTQFGKPVTLSCSQTLNHNVMYWYQQKSSQAPKLLFHYYDKDFNNEADTPDNFQSRRPNTSFCFLDIRSPGLGDTAMYLCATSSSEAGPTDTQYFGPGTRLTVL.

The genes are TRBV25-1 and TRBJ2-7; D might be TRBD1 (6 bases). V lost 8 bases and J 3 bases, leaving 11 bases between the germline ends. The CDR3 is 12 residues long. Germline CDR1 and CDR2: MGHDK and SYGVNS. The CDR3 spells CASSTGFYEQYF. In nucleotides, the CDR3 is TGTGCCAGCTCCACAGGGTTCTACGAGCAGTACTTC.

This chain joins TRBV6-5 and TRBJ1-1; D is unresolved. The CDR3 spans 13 residues. Germline V CDR1 and CDR2: MNHEY, SVGAGI. Deletions cut 7 bases from V and 2 bases from J, with 11 bases between. This CDR3 is CASTPPGNTEAFF. In DNA, the CDR3 is TGTGCCAGCACCCCTCCGGGAAACACTGAAGCTTTCTTT.

This chain uses TRBV9 with TRBJ1-1; possible D gene TRBD1, 6 bases. This CDR3 is built from 13 residues. Germline V gives CDR1 SGDLS, CDR2 YYNGEE. The V end lost 2 bases, the J end lost 5 bases, and 10 bases lay between the germline ends. For the CDR3, the DNA is TGTGCCAGCAGCGTCAGGGGAGATACTGAAGCTTTCTTT. Protein sequence: CASSVRGDTEAFF.

The genes are TRBV7-6 and TRBJ2-1; the match to TRBD2 covers 12 bases. CDR3 length equals 16 residues. Germline trimming cut 5 bases from V and 5 bases from J; bases unmatched to any gene: 7. Germline assignment: CDR1 SGHVS and CDR2 FNYEAQ. The CDR3 sequence: CASSPSGGAVNNEQFF. CDR3 nucleotide sequence: TGTGCCAGCAGCCCTAGCGGGGGGGCCGTAAACAATGAGCAGTTCTTC.

The V gene is TRBV28, the J gene TRBJ1-1, with D uncertain. The germline gives CDR1 MDHEN, CDR2 SYDVKM. Trimming took off 10 bases at V and 1 base at J, with 19 bases between the two ends. This CDR3 region has 15 residues. The CDR3 DNA is TGTGCCACTTCTACATCGGGAGGAACGAACACTGAAGCTTTCTTT. This codes for CATSTSGGTNTEAFF.

The chain has TRBV10-1 and TRBJ2-3, with D unclear. The length of the CDR3 is 15 residues. V lost 0 bases and J lost 9, with 16 bases in between. Per germline, CDR1 WNHNN and CDR2 SYGVQD (reference sequence). CDR3 sequence reads: CASSESEDFFGTQYF. The CDR3 nucleotides are TGCGCCAGCAGTGAGTCGGAAGACTTCTTCGGGACGCAGTATTTT.

The chain has TRBV19 and TRBJ1-5; D might be TRBD1 (5 bases). The CDR3 covers 17 residues. V lost 6 bases, J lost 0 bases, and 18 bases lay in between. Germline CDR1 reads LNHDA; CDR2 reads SQIVND (reference sequence). CDR3 nucleotides: TGTGCCAGTAGCTTGACCGGCCGGGGGGGTAGCAATCAGCCCCAGCATTTT. Translating gives CASSLTGRGGSNQPQHF.

The rearrangement uses TRBV28 and TRBJ2-1; 9 nucleotides line up with TRBD1. The germline V gene encodes CDR1 MDHEN and CDR2 SYDVKM. V lost 7 bases and J lost 4; bases outside the gene matches: 8. This CDR3 contains 15 residues. CDR3 protein: CASNNDRGVYNEQFF. The CDR3 nucleotides read TGTGCCAGCAACAATGACAGGGGGGTATACAATGAGCAGTTCTTC.

J is TRBJ2-3 and V is TRBV2; D is possibly TRBD2 (6 bases). V lost 7 bases to trimming and J lost 2 bases, with 10 bases between them. This CDR3 has 13 residues. In germline, CDR1 is SNHLY, CDR2 FYNNEI. CDR3 sequence reads: CASTAGNTDTQYF. The CDR3, as DNA: TGTGCCAGCACAGCGGGCAACACAGATACGCAGTATTTT.

This clone occurred once. V usage is TRBV5-4 and J usage is TRBJ2-3; D may be TRBD1 (5 bases). Germline V CDR1 and CDR2: SGHNT, YYREEE (reference sequence). The V end was cut by 4 bases, the J end by 0 bases, with 9 bases between. The CDR3 extends over 14 amino acids. The CDR3 DNA follows: TGTGCCAGCAGCCCCGACAGTAGCACAGATACGCAGTATTTT. This sequence encodes CASSPDSSTDTQYF.

V and J are TRBV9 and TRBJ2-3; TRBD2 matches at 12 bases. V trimming: 5 bases; J trimming: 1 base; junction bases outside the gene matches: 2. This CDR3 has 15 amino acids. Germline CDR1 SGDLS, CDR2 YYNGEE. The CDR3 spells CASSRTSGGTDTQYF. The CDR3, as DNA: TGTGCCAGCAGTAGGACTAGCGGGGGCACAGATACGCAGTATTTT.

The chain combines TRBV7-9 with TRBJ2-1, with 10 nucleotides matching TRBD2. This CDR3 has 17 residues. Germline V gives CDR1 SEHNR, CDR2 FQNEAQ (reference sequence). J gave up 0 bases and V 5 bases, and 7 bases lay outside the gene matches. Here the CDR3 DNA reads TGTGCCAGCAGCCCTAGACTAGCGGGTACCTCCTACAATGAGCAGTTCTTC. Its protein is CASSPRLAGTSYNEQFF.

V is TRBV30 and J is TRBJ2-1; the D gene is possibly TRBD2 (6 bases). The CDR3 spans 15 residues. The V end lost 0 bases, the J end lost 9 bases, and 18 bases lay between the germline ends. Looked up from germline, CDR1 is GTSNPN and CDR2 is SVGIG (reference sequence). The CDR3 nucleotides read TGTGCCTGGAGTGTTGGTGTGGGGGGTATTGGTGAGCAGTTCTTC. Protein product: CAWSVGVGGIGEQFF. Based on the CDR3 plus reference TRBV30 and TRBJ2-1, the full variable domain is SQTIHQWPATLVQPVGSPLSLECTVEGTSNPNLYWYRQAAGRGLQLLFYSVGIGQISSEVPQNLSASRPQDRQFILSSKKLLLSDSGFYLCAWSVGVGGIGEQFFGPGTRLTVL.

The genes are TRBV4-1 and TRBJ2-7; 7 nucleotides align to TRBD1. The CDR3 has 14 residues. V dropped 2 bases and J dropped 5; count of bases not matched to a gene: 6. The germline V gene has CDR1 MGHRA and CDR2 YSYEKL. The CDR3 sequence is CASSQQTGPNEQYF. In nucleotides, the CDR3 is TGCGCCAGCAGCCAACAGACAGGGCCCAACGAGCAGTACTTC.